A single sample gave rise to the 14 T cell receptor beta chains below, sequenced in a study of T cells in Graves' hyperthyroidism and ophthalmopathy. Amplified TCR beta CDR3 regions derived from RNA transcripts. First-round RT-PCR with HTBI primers amplified the TCR CDR3 region. TCRdb itself ran the multiplex PCR reads through MiXCR, one entry per CDR3 protein. This sample has 300,000 to 400,000 distinct CDR3 sequences, with around a fifth found just once. The sequenced sample consisted of blood. The receptor set was obtained from a woman aged 45-59 years with Graves' hyperthyroidism.

The V and J genes are TRBV9 and TRBJ1-4; D uncertain. CDR3 length equals 18 residues. V lost 0 bases to trimming and J lost 3 bases, with 18 bases between them. Germline loops: CDR1 SGDLS, CDR2 YYNGEE. The DNA of the CDR3 is TGTGCCAGCAGCGTAGATGGGCCGGGTCTCGTCGCTAATGAAAAACTGTTTTTT. The encoded protein is CASSVDGPGLVANEKLFF. Looking up the rest from reference TRBV9 and TRBJ1-4 gives the full variable domain: DSGVTQTPKHLITATGQRVTLRCSPRSGDLSVYWYQQSLDQGLQFLIQYYNGEERAKGNILERFSAQQFPDLHSELNLSSLELGDSALYFCASSVDGPGLVANEKLFFGSGTQLSVL.

This chain connects TRBV9 to TRBJ1-1; TRBD1 might be the D (6 bases). The length of the CDR3 is 13 residues. The V gene lost 5 bases and the J gene lost 5 bases, with 13 bases spanning the gap. Germline CDR1 reads SGDLS; CDR2 reads YYNGEE. The CDR3 loop reads CASRGAAGTEAFF. CDR3 nucleotides: TGTGCCAGCAGGGGGGCCGCGGGTACTGAAGCTTTCTTT. Drawing the rest from reference TRBV9 and TRBJ1-1, the complete variable domain is DSGVTQTPKHLITATGQRVTLRCSPRSGDLSVYWYQQSLDQGLQFLIQYYNGEERAKGNILERFSAQQFPDLHSELNLSSLELGDSALYFCASRGAAGTEAFFGQGTRLTVV.

In this sample, this clonotype turned up once. Its ends do not fully match the called genes, so a read error is possible. This chain uses TRBV6-5 with TRBJ2-4; D is tentatively TRBD1 or TRBD2 (6 bases each). The germline CDR1 and CDR2 sequences are MNHEY and SVGAGI. The CDR3 sequence is 16 residues long. DNA for the CDR3: TGTGCCAGCAGTTACGCTCCTAGGGGGGTCAAAAACATTCGGTACTTC. It codes for CASSYAPRGVKNIRYF.

This clonotype was counted many times. The chain recombines TRBV28 with TRBJ2-7; D unclear. V was clipped by 1 base and J by 2 bases, with 12 bases between them. Per germline, CDR1 MDHEN and CDR2 SYDVKM. This CDR3 contains 15 residues. This CDR3 reads CASSLYGRPPYEQYF. The DNA for the CDR3 is TGTGCCAGCAGTTTATACGGCAGGCCCCCCTACGAGCAGTACTTC.

The sample holds many counts of this clonotype. The V call is TRBV15, the J call TRBJ2-3; 9 nucleotides align to TRBD2. Trimming took 3 bases from V and 4 from J; bases not matched to a gene: 5. The CDR3 has 15 residues. Per the germline V gene, CDR1 is LNHNV and CDR2 is YYDKDF (reference sequence). The CDR3 spells CATSRYSGRSDTQYF. CDR3 DNA sequence: TGTGCCACCAGCAGGTATAGCGGGAGATCAGATACGCAGTATTTT.

The table lists this clonotype with a few counts. The rearrangement links TRBV6-5 to TRBJ2-4; 7 nucleotides match TRBD2. This CDR3 has 16 residues. The V gene end was trimmed by 0 bases and the J gene end by 4 bases; junction bases not matched to a gene: 6. From germline, CDR1 is MNHEY and CDR2 SVGAGI. The CDR3: CASSYSTLAPKNIQYF. The CDR3 DNA reads TGTGCCAGCAGTTACTCGACACTAGCGCCGAAAAACATTCAGTACTTC.

Remarks on this clonotype: At one of its ends the junction is not consistent with the germline gene, which may arise from a read error. The chain is built from TRBV18 and TRBJ2-5; 15 positions agree with TRBD2. The CDR3 has 16 residues. Per the germline V gene, CDR1 is KGHSH and CDR2 is LQKENI. DNA for the CDR3: TGTGTCAGCTCACCTCGGACTAGCGGGAGGGCTGAGACCCAGTACTTC. Its translation: CVSSPRTSGRAETQYF.

This clonotype was picked up many times. The V call is TRBV7-3, the J call TRBJ2-2; D gene uncertain. V dropped 1 base and J dropped 5 bases, with 8 bases sitting between them. The V gene's germline CDR1 is SGHTA and CDR2 FQGTGA. The CDR3 has 14 amino acids. The CDR3 sequence: CASSLNAITGELFF. The CDR3 DNA reads as TGTGCCAGCAGCTTAAACGCCATTACCGGGGAGCTGTTTTTT.

The chain carries TRBV6-2 or TRBV6-3 and TRBJ2-7; TRBD2 is a possible D gene (6 bases). The CDR3 has 15 amino acids. V gave up 6 bases and J gave up 2 bases, with 17 bases separating them. Germline CDR1 is MNHEY and CDR2 is SVGEGT. The CDR3 DNA reads as TGTGCCAGCAGGGAGGGTGGGGGGTCCACCTACGAGCAGTACTTC. Its protein product is CASREGGGSTYEQYF.

This clonotype was seen repeatedly, ten times or more. The chain employs TRBV20-1 and TRBJ1-1, with D unclear. V was cut by 1 base and J by 0 bases, with 3 bases left in between. Germline-derived CDR1 and CDR2 are DFQATT and SNEGSKA (reference sequence). The CDR3 totals 12 residues. For the CDR3, the DNA is TGCAGTGCTAGAGCTTTGAACACTGAAGCTTTCTTT. It yields the protein CSARALNTEAFF.

This chain's CDR3 is CASTGTGINYGYTF. The CDR3 coding sequence is TGTGCCAGTACTGGGACAGGGATTAACTATGGCTACACCTTC. The J gene is TRBJ1-2, the V gene TRBV19; TRBD1 matches at 9 bases. CDR1 LNHDA and CDR2 SQIVND come from the germline V gene (reference sequence). V trimming: 7 bases; J trimming: 1 base; junction bases outside the gene matches: 4. The CDR3 is 14 residues long.

This clonotype was recorded many times. V is TRBV6-1 and J is TRBJ2-7; a weak D match, TRBD2 (5 bases). The CDR3 runs 16 residues. CDR1 MNHNS and CDR2 SASEGT come from the germline V gene. Trimming stripped 6 bases from V and 0 bases from J, with 18 bases between. CDR3 amino acids: CASSYATPSGSYEQYF. CDR3 nucleotides: TGTGCCAGCAGCTACGCGACGCCAAGCGGCTCCTACGAGCAGTACTTC.

This sequence joins TRBV10-3 and TRBJ2-7; 7 bases map to TRBD1. CDR1 ENHRY and CDR2 SYGVKD come from the germline V gene. The CDR3 covers 13 residues. The ends lost 3 bases at V and 6 bases at J; junction bases unmatched: 5. CDR3 DNA sequence: TGTGCCATCAGTGACTCGACAGGGACCGAGCAGTACTTC. Protein product: CAISDSTGTEQYF.

This clonotype showed up many times. The chain has TRBV6-1 and TRBJ1-1, with unresolved D. V was clipped by 7 bases and J by 3 bases, with 12 bases between them. CDR1 and CDR2 from the germline V gene are MNHNS and SASEGT. The CDR3 has 13 residues. For the CDR3, the DNA is TGTGCCAGCAAGAGGGAAGTTGACACTGAAGCTTTCTTT. It encodes CASKREVDTEAFF.